Listed below are T cell receptor beta chains from one sample, sequenced in a study of T cells in pancreatic ductal adenocarcinoma. Method: immunoSEQ multiplex PCR; TCRdb's copy keeps in-frame clones and lacks some. Of under 20,000 clones listed, approximately 91% are singletons. The sample was PBMCs. All receptors come from a human donor with pancreatic ductal adenocarcinoma. The CDR3 runs from the conserved cysteine through the conserved F or W. A D gene is named only where the DNA matches it firmly. Not every row has a clone size; where given, it reads once, few, many or a size class.

j_gene	abundance	v_gene	d_gene	CDR3nt	CDR3aa
TRBJ2-3	-	TRBV6-5	-	TGTGCCAGCAGTTACAGGACAGCCGAAGGGACAGATACGCAGTATTTT	CASSYRTAEGTDTQYF
TRBJ2-2	-	TRBV25-1	TRBD1	TGTGCCAGCAGGGACAGGGGCAACACCGGGGAGCTGTTTTTT	CASRDRGNTGELFF
TRBJ2-5	-	TRBV6-1	-	TGTGCCAGCAGTGAATCACGCCCCTCCGGGACCCAGTACTTC	CASSESRPSGTQYF
TRBJ2-3	once	TRBV5-1	-	TGCGCCAGCAGCTTAACAGGTATCACAGATACGCAGTATTTT	CASSLTGITDTQYF
TRBJ2-5	-	TRBV7-2	TRBD2	TGTGCCAGCAGCCTCCCCCCAGCGGGGGTAGAGACCCAGTACTTC	CASSLPPAGVETQYF
TRBJ2-2	-	TRBV7-2	TRBD2	TGTGCCAGCAGTTTTCTATCTAGCGGGGGCGGGGAGCTGTTTTTT	CASSFLSSGGGELFF
TRBJ1-5	few	TRBV4-3	-	TGCGCCAGCAGCCAAGATTTTAGTCAGCCCCAGCATTTT	CASSQDFSQPQHF
TRBJ1-5	-	TRBV7-9	-	TGTGCCAGCAGCCCACAGGGAGATCAGCCCCAGCATTTT	CASSPQGDQPQHF
TRBJ2-1	-	TRBV9	-	TGTGCCAGCAGCGCCCCCCTGAGTGGTGAGCAGTTCTTC	CASSAPLSGEQFF
TRBJ1-6	few	TRBV2	-	TGTGCCAGCACAGGTACTGGGTCACCCCTCCACTTT	CASTGTGSPLHF
TRBJ2-2	-	TRBV5-4	TRBD1	TGTGCCAGCAGCGCCGGGACAGGGAACACCGGGGAGCTGTTTTTT	CASSAGTGNTGELFF
TRBJ1-4	-	TRBV30	TRBD1	TGTGCCTGGAATCCGACAGGGGAAAAACTGTTTTTT	CAWNPTGEKLFF
TRBJ2-1	-	TRBV14	-	TGTGCCAGCAGCCATCTCCGCGGGGGCCCCCCCCGCCACCCAAAACAGGGCGCGCAGTTCTTC	CASSHLRGGPPRHPKQGAQFF
TRBJ1-1	-	TRBV6-6	-	TGTGCCAGCAGACAGGGATTGAACACTGAAGCTTTCTTT	CASRQGLNTEAFF
TRBJ1-2	once	TRBV6-5	-	TGTGCCAGCAGTTACGGGGTCGGCGGGAACTATGGCTACACCTTC	CASSYGVGGNYGYTF
TRBJ2-5	-	TRBV5-4	-	TGTGCCAGCAGCCCGCGGGGTGAGACCCAGTACTTC	CASSPRGETQYF
TRBJ2-7	-	TRBV18	TRBD2	TGTGCCAGCTCACCGCCTTTACTAGCGGGGGGGTCTAGAGAGCAGTACTTC	CASSPPLLAGGSREQYF
TRBJ2-6	-	TRBV5-4	-	TGTGCCAGCAGCATCAGGTCGTCTGGGGCCAACGTCCTGACTTTC	CASSIRSSGANVLTF
TRBJ1-2	-	TRBV5-6	TRBD1	TGTGCCAGCAGCTTGGGAATGGGACAGGGGGCGAATTATGGCTACACCTTC	CASSLGMGQGANYGYTF
TRBJ2-1	-	TRBV9	TRBD1	TGTGCCAGCAGCGTAAATCCGGGGGCAGGGGGCGCTGAGCAGTTCTTC	CASSVNPGAGGAEQFF
TRBJ1-4	-	TRBV5-5	-	TGTGCCAGCAGCCACGGACAGACGAATGAAAAACTGTTTTTT	CASSHGQTNEKLFF
TRBJ2-7	-	TRBV5-1	-	TGCGCCAGCAGCTTGGCCTCGTGGGGGCTCGAATACGAGCAGTACTTC	CASSLASWGLEYEQYF
TRBJ2-1	-	TRBV7-2	-	TGTGCCAGCACTAGGAGCTCCTACAATGAGCAGTTCTTC	CASTRSSYNEQFF